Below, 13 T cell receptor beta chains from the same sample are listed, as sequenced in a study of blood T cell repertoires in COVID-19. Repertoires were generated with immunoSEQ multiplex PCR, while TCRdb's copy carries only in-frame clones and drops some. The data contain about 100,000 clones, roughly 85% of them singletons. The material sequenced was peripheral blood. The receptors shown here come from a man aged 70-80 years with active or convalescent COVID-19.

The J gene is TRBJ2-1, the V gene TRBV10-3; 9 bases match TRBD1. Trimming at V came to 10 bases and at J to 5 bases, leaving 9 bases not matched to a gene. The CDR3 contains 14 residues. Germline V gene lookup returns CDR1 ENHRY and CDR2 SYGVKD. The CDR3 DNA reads TGTGCCACGAGGCCGGGACAGGGTGACAATGAGCAGTTCTTC. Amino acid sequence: CATRPGQGDNEQFF.

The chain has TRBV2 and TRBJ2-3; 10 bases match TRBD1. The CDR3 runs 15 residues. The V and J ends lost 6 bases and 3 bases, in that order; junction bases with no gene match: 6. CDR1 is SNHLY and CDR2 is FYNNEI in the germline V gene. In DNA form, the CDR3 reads TGTGCCAGCAGCTTGACAGGGGGCGGGACAGATACGCAGTATTTT. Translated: CASSLTGGGTDTQYF.

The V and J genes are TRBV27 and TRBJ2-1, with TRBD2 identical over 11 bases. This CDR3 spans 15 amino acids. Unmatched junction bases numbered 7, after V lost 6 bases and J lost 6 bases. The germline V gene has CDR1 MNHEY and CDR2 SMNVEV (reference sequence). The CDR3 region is CASSSLAGGRNEQFF. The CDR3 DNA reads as TGTGCCAGCAGCTCTCTAGCGGGAGGACGCAATGAGCAGTTCTTC.

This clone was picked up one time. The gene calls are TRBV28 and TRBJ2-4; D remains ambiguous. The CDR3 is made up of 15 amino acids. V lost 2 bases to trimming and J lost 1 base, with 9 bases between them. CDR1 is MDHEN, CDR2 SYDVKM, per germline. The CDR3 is CASSLGGAAKNIQYF. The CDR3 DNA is TGTGCCAGCAGTTTAGGTGGTGCGGCCAAAAACATTCAGTACTTC.

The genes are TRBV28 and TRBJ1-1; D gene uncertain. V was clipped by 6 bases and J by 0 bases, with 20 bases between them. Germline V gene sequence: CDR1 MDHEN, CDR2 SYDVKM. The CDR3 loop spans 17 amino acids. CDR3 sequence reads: CASRLVSGTQMNTEAFF. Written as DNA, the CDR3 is TGTGCCAGCAGACTCGTGAGCGGAACCCAAATGAACACTGAAGCTTTCTTT.

CDR3 amino acids: CASSASLYNEQFF. The CDR3 nucleotides are TGTGCCAGCAGCGCTTCCTTGTACAATGAGCAGTTCTTC. V gene TRBV9 combines with J gene TRBJ2-1; D not resolved. Germline loops: CDR1 SGDLS, CDR2 YYNGEE. Between the trimmed V and J ends, which lost 3 bases and 4 bases, there was a span of 8 bases. The CDR3 is made up of 13 amino acids.

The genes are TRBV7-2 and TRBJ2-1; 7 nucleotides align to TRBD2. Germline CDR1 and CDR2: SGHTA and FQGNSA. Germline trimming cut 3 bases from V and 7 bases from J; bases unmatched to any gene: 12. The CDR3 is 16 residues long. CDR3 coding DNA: TGTGCCAGCAGCTTCCTCGGGGAGGGACTTGGGAATGAGCAGTTCTTC. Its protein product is CASSFLGEGLGNEQFF. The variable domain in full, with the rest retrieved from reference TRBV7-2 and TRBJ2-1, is GAGVSQSPSNKVTEKGKDVELRCDPISGHTALYWYRQSLGQGLEFLIYFQGNSAPDKSGLPSDRFSAERTGGSVSTLTIQRTQQEDSAVYLCASSFLGEGLGNEQFFGPGTRLTVL.

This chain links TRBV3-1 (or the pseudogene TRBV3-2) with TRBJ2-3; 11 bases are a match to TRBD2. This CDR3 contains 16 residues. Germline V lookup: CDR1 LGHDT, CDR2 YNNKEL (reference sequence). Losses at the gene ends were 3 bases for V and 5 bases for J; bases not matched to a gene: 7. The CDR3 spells CASSQLSGGAIDTQYF. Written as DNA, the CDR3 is TGTGCCAGCAGCCAGCTTAGCGGGGGGGCTATAGATACGCAGTATTTT.

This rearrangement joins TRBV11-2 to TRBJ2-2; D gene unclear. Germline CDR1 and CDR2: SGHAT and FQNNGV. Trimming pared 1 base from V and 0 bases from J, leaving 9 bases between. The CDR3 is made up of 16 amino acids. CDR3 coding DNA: TGTGCCAGCAGCTTAGTGGCGGCCTCGAACACCGGGGAGCTGTTTTTT. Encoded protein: CASSLVAASNTGELFF.

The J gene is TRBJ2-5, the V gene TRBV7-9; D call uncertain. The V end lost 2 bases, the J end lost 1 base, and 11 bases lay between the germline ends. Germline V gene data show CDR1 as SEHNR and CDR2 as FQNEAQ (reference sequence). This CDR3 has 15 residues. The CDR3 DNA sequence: TGTGCCAGCAGCTTATCCGATGGCGGCCAAGAGACCCAGTACTTC. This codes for CASSLSDGGQETQYF. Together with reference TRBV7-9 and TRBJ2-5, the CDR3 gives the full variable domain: DTGVSQNPRHKITKRGQNVTFRCDPISEHNRLYWYRQTLGQGPEFLTYFQNEAQLEKSRLLSDRFSAERPKGSFSTLEIQRTEQGDSAMYLCASSLSDGGQETQYFGPGTRLLVL.

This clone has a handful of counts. CDR3 DNA sequence: TGTGCCAGCAAACAGGGACCGGGGCAAGAGACCCAGTACTTC. Translated: CASKQGPGQETQYF. The rearrangement joins TRBV6-5 to TRBJ2-5; tentative D call: TRBD1 (6 bases). Germline V gene data show CDR1 as MNHEY and CDR2 as SVGAGI. V dropped 7 bases and J dropped 2 bases, with 14 bases sitting between them. The CDR3 has 14 amino acids.

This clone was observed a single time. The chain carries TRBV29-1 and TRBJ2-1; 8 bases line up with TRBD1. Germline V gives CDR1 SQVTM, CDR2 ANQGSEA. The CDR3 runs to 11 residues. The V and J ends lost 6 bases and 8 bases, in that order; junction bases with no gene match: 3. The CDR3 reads CSVDRVDEQFF. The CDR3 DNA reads TGCAGCGTGGACAGGGTTGATGAGCAGTTCTTC.

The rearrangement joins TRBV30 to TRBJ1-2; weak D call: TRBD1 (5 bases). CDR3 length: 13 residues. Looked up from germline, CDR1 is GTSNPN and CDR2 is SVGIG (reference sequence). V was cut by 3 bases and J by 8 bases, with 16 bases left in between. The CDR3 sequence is CAWRTQGSVGYTF. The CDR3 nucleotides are TGTGCCTGGAGAACCCAGGGCTCGGTAGGCTACACCTTC.